This T cell receptor beta chain was obtained from a study of post-analysis software for immune sequencing data. The study, taken as a whole, reports: Relative to controls, patients had 4 or 5 TRBV segments at higher frequency, with TRBV5-6, TRBV5-1 and TRBV20-1 among these. Multiple sclerosis was associated with a significant reduction in normalized Chao1 diversity relative to controls.

Unique molecular identifiers featured in each of the TCR beta cDNA libraries. TCRdb called the PCR reads again in MiXCR, with one record for every CDR3 protein. The sample lists more than 450,000 distinct CDR3 sequences, around 34% occurring once. About this clonotype itself: Its antigen is unknown. One junction end does not reproduce the germline sequence, and a read error may be involved.

CDR1 is MNHEY and CDR2 is SMNVEV in the germline V gene (reference sequence). CDR3 size: 15 residues. This sequence was found in a girl between 2 and 17 years old with multiple sclerosis. Sequencing input: blood. This chain uses TRBV27 with TRBJ1-4, with 8 bases lining up with TRBD1. CDR3 sequence (DNA): TGTGCCAGCAGTAATCTCGGACAGGGTAATGAAAAACCGTTTTTT. This sequence encodes CASSNLGQGNEKPFF.